This T cell receptor beta chain appears in the sequencing data of a study of T cell responses to AZD1222 COVID-19 vaccine (TCRdb year 2021). With regard to the full study: Because spike-specific TCR depth and breadth did not differ between the two schedules, AZD1222 recipients who got a second dose at roughly 4 weeks were pooled with those who got a second dose at roughly 12 weeks. A total of under 250 trial participants underwent TCR sequencing, of whom under 220 had received two doses of AZD1222 and around 25 had received two doses of the MenACWY control vaccine. Trial participants were enrolled into age subgroups of 18-55, 56-69 and 70-plus years, which contained approximately 150, 28 and 58 TCR-sequenced participants, respectively. The research as a whole found: Reportedly, almost half of the unique spike-specific TCRs recognized epitopes lying outside the regions that are mutated in the B.1.351 and B.1.1.7 variants. Because no day 14 peak-response samples were available, the repertoires could be characterized only after the peak T cell response. Conclusions about previously exposed vaccinees were limited because only six AZD1222 recipients were SARS-CoV-2 seropositive at baseline. The 56-69-year group was small, and its depth increase did not reach significance, likely because of low power. Participants were mostly white British and included more females than males, and it was suggested by the authors that clonal diversity may have been underestimated. The vaccine-associated CD4 TCRs covered the entire spike protein, and the dominant responses fell in regions 160-218 and 743-854. Spike-specific TCR breadth and depth rose significantly after two AZD1222 doses compared with day 0 and with MenACWY recipients.

The CDR3 regions of human TCRbeta chains were subjected to immunosequencing. For the original study's pipeline: TCRs in the repertoires were compared against a reference library of SARS-CoV-2-specific TCRs that had been generated with the MIRA antigen-specificity platform. Breadth was defined as the fraction of unique TCRs that were SARS-CoV-2-associated, and depth was defined as the fraction of total T cells that were SARS-CoV-2-associated. Using the MIRA data, every spike-specific TCR was mapped to the spike region that the TCR reacted to and assigned to either a CD4 or a CD8 class. Log10-transformed breadth and depth values were compared by one-way ANOVA with Sidak's multiple comparisons tests. What TCRdb holds here is the immuneACCESS table cut down to in-frame rearrangements. Part of the clones is not present; checked against another copy, under half of the missing clones reflect an unresolved V gene, and the others are unexplained. D and trimming come from the DNA, and the V and J calls and clone size come from that table. The sample table lists around 170,000 clones, more than 85% of them with a count of one. 4.4% of the sample belongs to the ten largest clones.

This clone was recorded only once. The antigen this receptor binds is unknown. No per-base quality is available; no much larger clone lies one base away. Taken with the paper, the label for time point translates to: baseline before first vaccination. Samples from vaccinated people were obtained from the UK trials COV001 and COV002, which included a single-blind randomized controlled phase 2/3 trial of AZD1222 (ChAdOx1 nCoV-19) in healthy adults. Trial participant PBMC samples were collected at day 0 and day 28 after the second dose for TCRbeta chain sequencing. Cut back by 0 bases and 4 bases, the V and J ends lie 10 bases apart. According to the germline V gene, CDR1 reads MGHRA and CDR2 reads YSYEKL. The CDR3 goes from the cysteine to the phenylalanine over 15 residues. The entry retains the CDR3 DNA only, 45 bases that are in frame from base 1.

Recombination connected TRBV4-1 to TRBJ1-3; a tentative D match to TRBD1 spans 6 bases. This TCR was recovered from an adult in good health. The specimen was peripheral blood, collected on day 0 of AZD1222 vaccination. The CDR3 here reads CASSQDQGSGNTIYF. The DNA sequence reads TGCGCCAGCAGCCAAGATCAGGGGTCAGGAAACACCATATATTTT.